The rows below give T cell receptor beta chains drawn from one sample of a study of a mutant IDH1 vaccine in newly diagnosed glioma. The repertoire was sequenced with immunoSEQ multiplex PCR; TCRdb's copy has only in-frame clones and lacks some. The table records about 51,000 clones, around 78% of them present only once. What these receptors recognize is not known. Specimen: PBMCs, collected from a glioma patient whose treatment included an IDH1 peptide vaccine. The receptor source for this set is a man between 45 and 60 years old with glioma. CDR3s include the opening cysteine and the closing phenylalanine or tryptophan. D genes are given only for firm matches. Clone size, where shown, is once, few, many, or a class for clones that have expanded.

v_call	clone_size	j_call	d_call	cdr3_aa	cdr3_nt
TRBV30	NA	TRBJ2-1	TRBD1	CAFRDRTRGGEQFF	TGTGCCTTTAGGGACAGGACTCGCGGTGGTGAGCAGTTCTTC
TRBV4-1	NA	TRBJ2-1	NA	CASRPGSFYNEQFF	TGCGCCAGCAGACCGGGGTCTTTCTACAATGAGCAGTTCTTC
TRBV5-1	NA	TRBJ1-2	TRBD1	CASSPGTASRNYGYTF	TGCGCCAGCAGCCCCGGGACAGCTTCACGAAACTATGGCTACACCTTC
TRBV30	NA	TRBJ2-1	TRBD2	CAWSPASGGRNEQFF	TGTGCCTGGAGCCCCGCTAGCGGGGGAAGGAATGAGCAGTTCTTC
TRBV7-9	NA	TRBJ2-1	TRBD1	CASSSDRGYNEQFF	TGTGCCAGCAGCTCGGACAGGGGCTACAATGAGCAGTTCTTC
TRBV29-1	NA	TRBJ2-2	NA	CSVGGAGTGELFF	TGCAGCGTTGGAGGGGCGGGCACCGGGGAGCTGTTTTTT
TRBV6-6	NA	TRBJ1-4	NA	CASTLLSANEKLFF	TGTGCCAGCACTCTACTATCGGCTAATGAAAAACTGTTTTTT
TRBV6-1	few	TRBJ1-1	NA	CASGVGLTNTEAFF	TGTGCCAGCGGGGTTGGACTGACGAACACTGAAGCTTTCTTT
TRBV28	NA	TRBJ1-5	NA	CASSYPGTASNQPQHF	TGTGCCAGCAGTTACCCAGGGACGGCAAGCAATCAGCCCCAGCATTTT
TRBV5-6	few	TRBJ1-2	NA	CASSSLRGPGIYGYTF	TGTGCCAGCAGCTCGCTCAGGGGCCCTGGGATCTATGGCTACACCTTC
TRBV7-2	NA	TRBJ2-2	TRBD2	CASSRTSGGYNTGELFF	TGTGCCAGCAGCAGGACTAGCGGGGGGTATAACACCGGGGAGCTGTTTTTT
TRBV7-9	NA	TRBJ1-1	NA	CASSQSIPNTEAFF	TGTGCCAGCAGCCAGAGTATACCTAACACTGAAGCTTTCTTT
TRBV6-1	NA	TRBJ2-1	NA	CASSESGWHNEQFF	TGTGCCAGCAGTGAATCAGGGTGGCACAATGAGCAGTTCTTC
TRBV6-5	NA	TRBJ2-2	NA	CASSLRGNGELFF	TGTGCCAGCAGTTTACGGGGGAATGGGGAGCTGTTTTTT
TRBV6-5	NA	TRBJ1-5	NA	CASRHGDSSNQPQHF	TGTGCCAGCAGGCACGGGGATTCGAGCAATCAGCCCCAGCATTTT
TRBV5-1	NA	TRBJ1-1	NA	CASSAAPGQGNTEAFF	TGCGCCAGCAGCGCCGCGCCCGGGCAGGGTAACACTGAAGCTTTCTTT
TRBV7-9	NA	TRBJ1-1	NA	CASSRPRENTEAFF	TGTGCCAGCAGCCGCCCCCGGGAAAACACTGAAGCTTTCTTT
TRBV6-1	NA	TRBJ1-5	NA	CASTGSYYSNQPQHF	TGTGCCAGCACCGGGAGCTATTATAGCAATCAGCCCCAGCATTTT
TRBV28	NA	TRBJ1-3	NA	CATITGNTIYF	TGTGCCACAATCACTGGAAACACCATATATTTT
TRBV7-9	NA	TRBJ2-5	TRBD2	CASSLGAGMTETQYF	TGTGCCAGCAGCTTAGGAGCGGGGATGACGGAGACCCAGTACTTC
TRBV7-2	NA	TRBJ1-4	NA	CASSLSRATNEKLFF	TGTGCCAGCAGCCTTTCCAGGGCGACTAATGAAAAACTGTTTTTT
TRBV19	NA	TRBJ1-1	TRBD1	CASSTGQGVEAFF	TGTGCCAGTAGTACAGGACAGGGGGTTGAAGCTTTCTTT
TRBV30	NA	TRBJ1-6	NA	CAWSATRVGSPLHF	TGTGCCTGGAGTGCGACAAGGGTAGGCTCACCCCTCCACTTT
TRBV30	NA	TRBJ1-1	NA	CAWSGTSEAFF	TGTGCCTGGAGTGGGACATCTGAAGCTTTCTTT
TRBV11-2	few	TRBJ2-1	NA	CASSLMGVSTYNEQFF	TGTGCCAGCAGCCTGATGGGGGTCTCGACCTACAATGAGCAGTTCTTC
TRBV9	NA	TRBJ1-1	NA	CASSLLSGENTEAFF	TGTGCCAGCAGCCTTTTAAGCGGCGAGAACACTGAAGCTTTCTTT
TRBV10-3	NA	TRBJ2-2	TRBD2	CAISQAGGGKTGELFF	TGTGCCATCAGTCAAGCGGGGGGAGGAAAAACCGGGGAGCTGTTTTTT
TRBV5-1	NA	TRBJ1-1	NA	CASSLQDKNTEAFF	TGCGCCAGCAGCTTGCAGGATAAGAACACTGAAGCTTTCTTT
TRBV19	NA	TRBJ2-6	TRBD2	CASSHKIYGRVLSGANVLTF	TGTGCCAGTAGCCACAAAATTTACGGGAGGGTTCTGTCCGGGGCCAACGTCCTGACTTTC
TRBV9	few	TRBJ1-3	NA	CASSVGSSGNTIYF	TGTGCCAGCAGCGTAGGATCCTCTGGAAACACCATATATTTT
TRBV5-6	once	TRBJ2-1	NA	CASSFGPPGAYNEQFF	TGTGCCAGCAGCTTCGGACCCCCAGGGGCCTACAATGAGCAGTTCTTC
TRBV6-5	NA	TRBJ2-7	NA	CASSYSEPLGGEQYF	TGTGCCAGCAGTTACTCGGAGCCACTCGGGGGCGAGCAGTACTTC
TRBV2	NA	TRBJ1-5	NA	CASSKDNPRQPQHF	TGTGCCAGCAGCAAAGACAATCCAAGGCAGCCCCAGCATTTT
TRBV30	once	TRBJ1-3	TRBD1	CAWSGGQVFRQLSGNTIYF	TGTGCCTGGAGTGGGGGACAGGTTTTTAGACAACTCTCTGGAAACACCATATATTTT
TRBV9	NA	TRBJ2-2	NA	CASSVGGTGELFF	TGTGCCAGCAGCGTAGGAGGGACCGGGGAGCTGTTTTTT
TRBV5-6	NA	TRBJ2-7	NA	CASSPYFGAYEQYF	TGTGCCAGCAGCCCCTACTTCGGGGCCTACGAGCAGTACTTC
TRBV28	NA	TRBJ1-2	NA	CASRWGNYGYTF	TGTGCCAGCAGGTGGGGTAACTATGGCTACACCTTC
TRBV13	NA	TRBJ1-3	NA	CASSSGRRNTIYF	TGTGCCAGCAGCTCCGGAAGGAGAAACACCATATATTTT
TRBV5-1	NA	TRBJ2-1	TRBD1	CASSLGTGTGGNEQFF	TGCGCCAGCAGCTTGGGCACCGGGACAGGGGGCAATGAGCAGTTCTTC
TRBV27	NA	TRBJ1-1	NA	CASSNRGLEAFF	TGTGCCAGCAGTAACCGGGGCCTTGAAGCTTTCTTT
TRBV7-2	once	TRBJ2-1	TRBD1	CASSYRDSNNEQFF	TGTGCCAGCAGTTACCGGGACAGCAACAATGAGCAGTTCTTC
TRBV19	NA	TRBJ2-7	TRBD1	CASSYQGAYEQYF	TGTGCCAGTAGTTACCAGGGGGCATACGAGCAGTACTTC
TRBV27	NA	TRBJ2-7	TRBD1	CASSPYQGAVWEQYF	TGTGCCAGCAGTCCGTACCAGGGGGCGGTTTGGGAGCAGTACTTC
TRBV7-2	NA	TRBJ1-2	NA	CASSHNVGYYGYTF	TGTGCCAGCAGCCATAACGTGGGGTACTATGGCTACACCTTC
TRBV9	few	TRBJ1-1	NA	CASSVAEGSEAFF	TGTGCCAGCAGCGTAGCGGAAGGGTCTGAAGCTTTCTTT
TRBV6-5	NA	TRBJ2-3	TRBD2	CASSSPSGGVQIAQYF	TGTGCCAGCAGTTCCCCAAGCGGGGGGGTACAGATAGCGCAGTATTTT
TRBV7-2	NA	TRBJ2-7	NA	CASSGRAGNVVGQYF	TGTGCCAGCAGCGGCCGGGCAGGAAATGTTGTAGGGCAGTACTTC
TRBV13	NA	TRBJ2-2	NA	CASSLSGELFF	TGTGCCAGCAGCTTATCCGGGGAGCTGTTTTTT
TRBV5-1	NA	TRBJ2-3	TRBD2	CASSLLAGAASDTQYF	TGCGCCAGCAGCTTACTAGCGGGGGCTGCCTCAGATACGCAGTATTTT
TRBV5-6	NA	TRBJ1-2	TRBD1	CASSLADRVYGYTF	TGTGCCAGCAGCTTGGCCGACAGGGTCTATGGCTACACCTTC
TRBV19	NA	TRBJ1-6	NA	CASSIGDAGPPLHF	TGTGCCAGTAGTATAGGGGACGCGGGGCCACCCCTCCACTTT
TRBV27	NA	TRBJ1-1	NA	CASSLIDRNTEAFF	TGTGCCAGCAGTTTAATTGACCGAAACACTGAAGCTTTCTTT
TRBV6-6	NA	TRBJ2-5	NA	CASSLLNRQETQYF	TGTGCCAGCAGCCTCCTAAATCGCCAAGAGACCCAGTACTTC